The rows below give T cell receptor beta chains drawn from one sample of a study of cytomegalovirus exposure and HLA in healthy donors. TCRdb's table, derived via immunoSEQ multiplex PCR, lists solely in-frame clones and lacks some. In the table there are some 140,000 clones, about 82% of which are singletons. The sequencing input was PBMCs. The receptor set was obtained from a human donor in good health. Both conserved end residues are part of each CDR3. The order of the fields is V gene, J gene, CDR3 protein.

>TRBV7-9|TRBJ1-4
CASSKTENEKLFF
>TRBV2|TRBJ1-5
CASKSTGGAGQPQHF
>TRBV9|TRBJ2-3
CASSGGATTDTQYF
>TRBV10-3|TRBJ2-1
CAISEPRTSYNEQFF
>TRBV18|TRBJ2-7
CASSPSPSGGVTYEQYF
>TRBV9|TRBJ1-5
CASSVGVGGSQPQHF
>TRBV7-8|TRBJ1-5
CASSFLQGPSQPQHF
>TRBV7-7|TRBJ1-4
CASSPTTAGSFRGEKLFF
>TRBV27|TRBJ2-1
CASSFLPRSSYNEQFF
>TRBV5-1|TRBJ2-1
CASSLGGPDDYNEQFF
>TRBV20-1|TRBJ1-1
CSASRASEAFF
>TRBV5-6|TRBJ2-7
CASSPGASDHEQYF
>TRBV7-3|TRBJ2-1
CASSARRRSLGNEQFF
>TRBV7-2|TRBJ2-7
CASSQQIYEQYF
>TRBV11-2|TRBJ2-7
CASSTMKDWSYYEQYF
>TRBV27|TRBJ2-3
CASSLRLASTDTQYF
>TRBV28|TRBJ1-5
CAVEGGDSYYRWSNQPQHF
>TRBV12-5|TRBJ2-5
CASAISGQETQYF
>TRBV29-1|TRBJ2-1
CSAFMKDRGSDEQFF
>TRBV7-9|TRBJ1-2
CASSFPLIYGYTF
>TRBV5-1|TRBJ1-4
CASSPGQANEKLFF
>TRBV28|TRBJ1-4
CASSISPGLNEKLFF
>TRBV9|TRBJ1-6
CASSVVDRGNSPLHF
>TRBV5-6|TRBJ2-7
CASSPDRMHEQYF
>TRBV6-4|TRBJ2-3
CASSTQGTDTQYF
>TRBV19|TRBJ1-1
CASSMKPHREMNTEAFF
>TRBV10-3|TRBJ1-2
CAISELSAQTYGYTF
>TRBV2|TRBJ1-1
CASSELGGGRSAEAFF
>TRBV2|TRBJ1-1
CASSEVPGIGPDTEAFF
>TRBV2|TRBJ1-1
CASRAGDIEAFF
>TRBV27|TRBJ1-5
CASSLSGGRQPQHF
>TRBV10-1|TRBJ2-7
CASSEVGQGFYEQYF
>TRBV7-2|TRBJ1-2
CASSLLTVNYGYTF
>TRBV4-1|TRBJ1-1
CASSQETDETFF
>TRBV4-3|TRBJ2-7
CASSQDLGTPSEQYF
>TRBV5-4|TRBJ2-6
CASSVQGSGANVLTF
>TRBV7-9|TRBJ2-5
CASSPQALQETQYF
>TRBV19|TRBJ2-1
CASSIDRSSYNEQFF
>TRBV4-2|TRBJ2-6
CASSLVPAGESGANVLTF
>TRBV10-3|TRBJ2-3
CAISDRTSTDTQYF
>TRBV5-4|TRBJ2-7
CASSFSLGKRTISYEQYF
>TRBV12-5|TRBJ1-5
CASGLDRANQPQHF
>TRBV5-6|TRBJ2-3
CASSLRAGGPDTQYF
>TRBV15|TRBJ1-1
CATSRGVGPEAFF